This record concerns one TCR beta chain sequence. The J segment lost 10 bases and the V segment lost 6 bases, leaving 12 bases of the junction unmatched. Germline lookup yields CDR1 LNHDA and CDR2 SQIVND (reference sequence). The CDR3 length is 15 residues. This entry belongs to a study of shared clonotypes between healthy human individuals. TCRdb keeps only in-frame clones here, not all; method: immunoSEQ multiplex PCR. There are some 2,000,000 clones in the sample; 95% occur only once, and 0.1% to 0.15% lies in the top ten. V gene TRBV19 combines with J gene TRBJ1-6; 7 bases fit TRBD1. The clonotype was recovered from a man between 18 and 35 years old in good health. Sequencing was performed on naive CD4+ T cells sorted from blood. Subset indicated: CD45RA+ positively selected. As DNA, the CDR3 is TGTGCCAGTAGCCCACCCCTGGGACAGTGGTCACCCCTCCACTTT. Residues: CASSPPLGQWSPLHF.